The TCR beta chain described here comes from a study of shared clonotypes between healthy human individuals. Findings of the study overall: A handful of donors showed sharing of about 4.7% of naive CD4 clonotypes.

Germline CDR1 and CDR2: MNHEY and SVGAGI. V was clipped by 6 bases and J by 7 bases, with 19 bases between them. The CDR3 runs 14 residues. For this clone: Its antigen remains unidentified.

CD45RO-negative CD8 cells positively selected for CCR7 made up the naive population, which excluded terminally differentiated effector memory CD45RA+ cells. Generated by immunoSEQ multiplex PCR, the TCRdb table keeps only in-frame clones and is missing some. This sample has millions of clones, with roughly 91% found just once. The chain joins TRBV6-5 to TRBJ2-7, with D tentatively TRBD1 or TRBD2 (5 bases each). The specimen sequenced was naive CD8+ T cells from PBMCs. The receptor was isolated from a man between 18 and 35 years old in good health. Some clones in this sample may be carry-over from other donors' samples. The CDR3 protein is CASRPRGRDREQYF. CDR3 bases: TGTGCCAGCAGGCCCCGGGGCAGGGATCGTGAGCAGTACTTC.